The 11 T cell receptor beta chains reported below all come from one sample, sequenced in a study of shared clonotypes between healthy human individuals. Here immunoSEQ multiplex PCR was the method, and the copy in TCRdb shows in-frame clones only, minus some. Here the sample spans some 2.1 million clones, roughly 93% being singletons. CD8 cells classed as naive were CD45RO-negative and positively selected for CCR7, excluding terminally differentiated effector memory CD45RA+ cells. Sequencing was done on a sample of naive CD8+ T cells from PBMCs. Receptors originate from a man between 18 and 35 years old in good health. Some clones in this sample may be carry-over from other donors' samples.

The chain couples TRBV27 to TRBJ1-4, with TRBD1 as a possible D gene (5 bases). This CDR3 has 16 amino acids. The V gene's germline CDR1 is MNHEY and CDR2 SMNVEV (reference sequence). V lost 6 bases and J lost 5, with 19 bases in between. CDR3 DNA: TGTGCCAGCAGACCTGGGGCGGGCTCCTACAATGAAAAACTGTTTTTT. As protein: CASRPGAGSYNEKLFF.

J is TRBJ2-1 and V is TRBV30; 10 nucleotides agree with TRBD1. The V segment lost 3 bases and the J segment 10 bases; nucleotides outside the gene matches: 12. The CDR3 runs to 15 residues. Germline V gene data show CDR1 as GTSNPN and CDR2 as SVGIG (reference sequence). For the CDR3, the DNA is TGTGCCTGGAGGTCCCGGGACAGGGGATCGGGGGAGCAGTTCTTC. Its protein product is CAWRSRDRGSGEQFF. The whole variable domain, filled in from reference TRBV30 and TRBJ2-1, reads SQTIHQWPATLVQPVGSPLSLECTVEGTSNPNLYWYRQAAGRGLQLLFYSVGIGQISSEVPQNLSASRPQDRQFILSSKKLLLSDSGFYLCAWRSRDRGSGEQFFGPGTRLTVL.

CDR3 sequence: CASSPSPNTGELFF. The CDR3 bases are TGTGCCAGCAGCCCTTCCCCGAACACCGGGGAGCTGTTTTTT. The J gene is TRBJ2-2, the V gene TRBV6-5; D is ambiguous. Germline values: CDR1 MNHEY, CDR2 SVGAGI. This CDR3 contains 14 residues. Trimming pared 6 bases from V and 0 bases from J, leaving 8 bases between.

The table lists this clone with a count of one. V usage is TRBV13 and J usage is TRBJ2-5, with TRBD1 identical over 9 bases. The CDR3 is 16 amino acids. V dropped 5 bases and J dropped 0; count of bases not matched to a gene: 7. Germline V gene lookup returns CDR1 PRHDT and CDR2 FYEKMQ (reference sequence). CDR3 nucleotides: TGTGCCAGCAGCACCGGGACAGGGTGGTACCAAGAGACCCAGTACTTC. This sequence encodes CASSTGTGWYQETQYF.

J is TRBJ2-2 and V is TRBV28, with D possibly matching TRBD2 (6 bases). This CDR3 is 16 amino acids long. Trimming left V 6 bases short and J 4 bases short, with 18 bases between. Per the germline V gene, CDR1 is MDHEN and CDR2 is SYDVKM. The CDR3 sequence: CASSPPGELFTGELFF. For the CDR3, the DNA is TGTGCCAGCAGCCCTCCGGGGGAACTGTTCACCGGGGAGCTGTTTTTT.

The V gene is TRBV29-1, the J gene TRBJ2-2; D might be TRBD1 (6 bases). The germline gives CDR1 SQVTM, CDR2 ANQGSEA. This CDR3 is 14 amino acids long. V lost 6 bases, J lost 0 bases, and 11 bases lay in between. DNA for the CDR3: TGCAGCGTCTGGGACACATCGAACACCGGGGAGCTGTTTTTT. This gives the protein CSVWDTSNTGELFF.

V is TRBV11-2 and J is TRBJ2-7, with D maybe TRBD2 (5 bases). This CDR3 has 14 residues. V gave up 5 bases and J gave up 3 bases, with 14 bases separating them. CDR1 SGHAT and CDR2 FQNNGV come from the germline V gene. The CDR3 region has the DNA TGTGCCAGCAGCCCGGACTCCATCCACTACGAGCAGTACTTC. It encodes CASSPDSIHYEQYF.

Concerning this clone itself: Within the sample, other DNA sequences also encode this same CDR3. The chain links TRBV6-5 to TRBJ2-7; D uncertain. The CDR3 contains 11 residues. Germline V lookup: CDR1 MNHEY, CDR2 SVGAGI. Trimming stripped 6 bases from V and 6 bases from J, with 9 bases between. This CDR3 is CASSPGGEQYF. As DNA, the CDR3 is TGTGCCAGCAGCCCTGGTGGCGAGCAGTACTTC.

The rearrangement uses TRBV2 and TRBJ2-5, with 10 positions matching TRBD1. V lost 9 bases, J lost 5 bases, and 3 bases stayed unmatched. Germline V gives CDR1 SNHLY, CDR2 FYNNEI. The CDR3 has 12 residues. The CDR3 DNA follows: TGTGCCAGGGAGGGACAGGGGGAGACCCAGTACTTC. It specifies CAREGQGETQYF.

V gene TRBV9 combines with J gene TRBJ2-5; D assignment may be TRBD1 or TRBD2 (6 bases each). Germline CDR1 SGDLS, CDR2 YYNGEE. The CDR3 is made up of 12 amino acids. V shed 3 bases and J shed 7 bases, with 10 bases lying between them. This CDR3 reads CASSAGGGTQYF. The CDR3 coding sequence is TGTGCCAGCAGCGCCGGAGGGGGGACCCAGTACTTC.

The gene calls are TRBV29-1 and TRBJ2-1; the match to TRBD2 covers 10 bases. This CDR3 region has 15 residues. The junction had 5 bases not matched to a gene; V was cut back by 0 bases and J by 6 bases. Germline values: CDR1 SQVTM, CDR2 ANQGSEA. In DNA, the CDR3 is TGCAGCGTTGAAGATCCCCTAGCGGGAGTCAATGAGCAGTTCTTC. Protein: CSVEDPLAGVNEQFF.